This T cell receptor (beta chain) was recovered during a study of blood T cell repertoires in COVID-19 (TCRdb year 2020). The study in broad terms: Samples from collaborators originated in the United States, Italy and Spain and spanned both the acute and convalescent phases of COVID-19. Sample metadata almost always included a de-identified subject ID, COVID-19 status, age in years and sex. The repertoires were released in a freely available public database meant as a resource for research on the immune response to SARS-CoV-2. Subjects who had been exposed to COVID-19, were actively infected with it, or had recovered from it provided the deeply sampled blood TCRbeta repertoires that made up the dataset. The prospective study material was composed of cDNA or gDNA derived from T cells, B-cell-depleted T cells, or PBMCs. Where available, HLA class I and class II types were obtained from metadata supplied by the sample provider rather than from assay-based typing. The samples were drawn from the first 160 participants of the ongoing ImmuneRACE study and from 1,254 subjects provided by 6 global collaborators.

Turning to this clone: The antigen it binds to is not known. No base quality values were provided; no much bigger clone lies one nucleotide off.

The paper as a whole reports these results and caveats: The amount of clinical and demographic metadata varied by source and participant and was provided uncurated.

CDR1 is given as WNHNN and CDR2 as SYGVQD, both from the germline V gene (reference sequence). Germline trimming: 2 bases from V, 2 bases from J; junction bases outside gene matches: 0. The CDR3 contains 15 residues, cysteine and phenylalanine counted. Of the read, only the CDR3 DNA is kept; its 45 bases are in frame from base 1. The immunoSEQ Assay, a bias-controlled multiplex PCR, was used to amplify TCRbeta CDR3 regions from genomic DNA. The study's own analysis went as follows. Nucleated cell counts per sample were estimated from amplification of reference gene primers within the assay. Sequence reads were collapsed and filtered to measure the absolute abundance of every unique TCRbeta CDR3 rearrangement. Productive Simpson clonality was computed per sample as the square root of Simpson's diversity index over productive rearrangements. In TCRdb, the immuneACCESS table is reduced to in-frame sequences with V and J assigned. These tables do not hold every clone; where another copy was compared, an unresolved V gene accounts for under half, and the others remain unexplained. The D gene and trimming were derived from the DNA, and the V and J assignments and clone size from that table. This sample lists about half a million clones; roughly 85% were detected once. The top ten clones comprise roughly 3.1% of the sample.

The collaborating institutions used their own protocols to collect whole blood in K2EDTA tubes. For TCRbeta analysis, collaborator samples were shipped as frozen whole blood, as isolated PBMCs, or as DNA extracted from either sample type. Sequenced input: peripheral blood. The clonotype comes from a human donor in a cohort sampled during active COVID-19. In this chain, TRBV10-1 is recombined with TRBJ2-7; 13 junctional bases match TRBD2. The CDR3 protein sequence reads: CASSETSGRAYEQYF. Here is the DNA: TGCGCCAGCAGTGAGACTAGCGGGAGGGCCTACGAGCAGTACTTC.